A selection of T cell receptor beta chains follows, all from one sample in a study of OX40 agonist ivuxolimab in advanced cancers. Generated by immunoSEQ multiplex PCR, the TCRdb table keeps only in-frame clones and is missing some. In the table there are around 69,000 clones, about 79% of which are singletons. The sample was CD4+ or CD8+ T cells sorted from blood, taken in a trial of the OX40 agonist ivuxolimab. These receptors all come from an adult with an advanced solid tumor such as melanoma, head and neck, liver or kidney cancer. CDR3s include the opening cysteine and the closing phenylalanine or tryptophan. D genes are given only for firm matches. Expanded clones get a size class; other rows say once, few or many, or leave the size out.

>TRBJ1-5|-|-|TRBV11-2
CASSLVGSQPQHF
>TRBJ2-7|-|TRBD1|TRBV9
CASSPFDRGTYEQYF
>TRBJ1-1|-|TRBD1|TRBV27
CASSRDRTRTEAFF
>TRBJ2-1|-|-|TRBV19
CASSNSHGGPGEQFF
>TRBJ2-2|-|TRBD2|TRBV30
CAWSVMTSGRRNTGELFF
>TRBJ2-5|-|TRBD1|TRBV10-3
CAIRGRTGDVGTQYF
>TRBJ1-1|-|TRBD1|TRBV5-5
CASSPGPGGLAFF
>TRBJ1-1|-|-|TRBV7-2
CASSLVVRTTEAFF
>TRBJ1-1|-|TRBD1|TRBV19
CASQYGGPGQGYTEAFF
>TRBJ1-5|-|TRBD1|TRBV11-2
CASSLGETGGFGQPQHF
>TRBJ2-3|-|TRBD1|TRBV6-1
CASKDRDRGSDTQYF
>TRBJ1-5|-|-|TRBV7-9
CASSRGGGGSPHQPQHF
>TRBJ2-1|-|-|TRBV6-1
CASSRDTSNNEQFF
>TRBJ2-1|-|TRBD1|TRBV5-1
CASSVGTDNEQFF
>TRBJ1-5|-|-|TRBV7-3
CASYNQPQHF
>TRBJ1-5|-|-|TRBV6-6
CATSVGVINQPQHF
>TRBJ1-1|-|-|TRBV12-1
CASSKAAAEAFF
>TRBJ2-3|-|-|TRBV6-1
CASSEVDRVDTQYF
>TRBJ2-6|-|-|TRBV28
CASMWGSGANVLTF
>TRBJ2-4|-|TRBD1|TRBV15
CATSRTRHSGTGGNIQYF
>TRBJ2-4|-|-|TRBV4-1
CASSQVRVLSKNIQYF
>TRBJ2-3|-|-|TRBV18
CASSPGGGTDTQYF
>TRBJ2-7|-|-|TRBV28
CASARGGGRSYEQYF
>TRBJ2-7|-|TRBD2|TRBV5-1
CASSLGARGGRDEQYF
>TRBJ2-5|-|-|TRBV4-1
CASSFERALQETQYF
>TRBJ1-2|-|TRBD1|TRBV7-6
CASSSAGQGLSGYTF
>TRBJ2-7|-|TRBD2|TRBV11-2
CASSLSGRSYEQYF
>TRBJ1-1|-|-|TRBV4-3
CASSQGRAITEAFF
>TRBJ2-2|-|TRBD2|TRBV5-1
CASSLAGGDTGELFF
>TRBJ1-1|-|-|TRBV7-9
CASSLAQGPQFSFF
>TRBJ2-3|medium-sized|TRBD2|TRBV2
CASRDQREGLEYF
>TRBJ1-1|-|TRBD1|TRBV18
CASSPPMRQGGNTEAFF
>TRBJ2-5|few|TRBD2|TRBV19
CASAKGLAGQETQYF
>TRBJ2-3|-|TRBD2|TRBV5-1
CASSLGASGRSLDTQYF
>TRBJ2-2|-|-|TRBV28
CASTPLIGELFF
>TRBJ2-2|few|TRBD1|TRBV10-3
CAMSQGENTGELFF
>TRBJ2-3|-|-|TRBV15
CATSRGIVTDTQYF
>TRBJ2-7|-|TRBD1|TRBV7-2
CASSRIGGTGGEGGYEQYF
>TRBJ1-4|-|TRBD1|TRBV7-2
CASSLPGQLNEKLFF
>TRBJ1-5|-|-|TRBV6-6
CASSPGLGGNQPQHF
>TRBJ2-7|-|TRBD2|TRBV30
CASSIRAGVHEQYF
>TRBJ1-1|-|TRBD1|TRBV6-1
CASTRGQLNTEAFF
>TRBJ1-3|-|TRBD1|TRBV2
CASSEVVGQMAGTIYF
>TRBJ2-3|-|TRBD2|TRBV4-3
CASSQELAGDADTQYF
>TRBJ1-1|-|TRBD1|TRBV7-2
CASSPSRGYSNTEAFF
>TRBJ1-5|-|-|TRBV18
CASSPPGVGNQPQHF
>TRBJ2-1|-|-|TRBV7-2
CASSVDSSGSYNEQFF
>TRBJ2-5|-|TRBD1|TRBV6-5
CASSRDRGETQYF